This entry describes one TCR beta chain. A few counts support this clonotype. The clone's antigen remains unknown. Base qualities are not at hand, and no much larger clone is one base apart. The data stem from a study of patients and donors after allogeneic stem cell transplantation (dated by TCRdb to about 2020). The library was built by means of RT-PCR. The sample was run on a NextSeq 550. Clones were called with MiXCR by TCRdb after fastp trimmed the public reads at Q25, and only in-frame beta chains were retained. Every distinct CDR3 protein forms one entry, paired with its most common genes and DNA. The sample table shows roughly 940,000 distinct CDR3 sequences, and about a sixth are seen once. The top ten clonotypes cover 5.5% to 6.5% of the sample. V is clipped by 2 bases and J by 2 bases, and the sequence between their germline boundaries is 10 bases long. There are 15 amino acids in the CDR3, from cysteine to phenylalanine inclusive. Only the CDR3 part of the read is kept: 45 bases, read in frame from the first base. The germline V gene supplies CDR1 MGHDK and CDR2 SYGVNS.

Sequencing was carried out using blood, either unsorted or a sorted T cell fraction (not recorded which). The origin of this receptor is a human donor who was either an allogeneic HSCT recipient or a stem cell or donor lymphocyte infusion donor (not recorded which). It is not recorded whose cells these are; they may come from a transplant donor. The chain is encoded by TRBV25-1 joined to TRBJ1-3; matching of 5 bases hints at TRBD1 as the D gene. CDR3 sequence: CASSEGGVPGNTIYF. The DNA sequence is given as TGTGCCAGCAGTGAAGGAGGGGTCCCTGGAAACACCATATATTTT.